A single sample is the source of the 25 T cell receptor beta chains below, sequenced in a study of T cell clonality in common variable immunodeficiency (dated by TCRdb to between 2015 and 2016). Library preparation used the immunoSEQ multiplex PCR assay. TCRdb limited this immuneACCESS table to in-frame rearrangements with V and J called. A share of clones is missing; checked studies link under half to unresolved V genes, and the rest is unexplained. Here the sample lists 50,000 to 60,000 clones, none seen once only. The top ten hold about 1.8% of the sample. The specimen was peripheral blood mononuclear cells. All receptors derive from a person between 18 and 75 years old in good health.

In this sample, this clone turned up many times. The read finishes 3 residues shy of the CDR3 end, and the germline J gene is used to complete it. The V gene is TRBV30, the J gene TRBJ2-7, with 7 bases that match TRBD1. CDR1 and CDR2 from the germline V gene are GTSNPN and SVGIG (reference sequence). V lost 5 bases and J lost 3; bases outside the gene matches: 19. This CDR3 comprises 17 residues. The CDR3 region is CAWEPQSGRGKGYEQYF. The CDR3 DNA, read in part, is TGTGCCTGGGAACCCCAGTCAGGCAGGGGGAAAGGCTACGAG. Filled out from reference TRBV30 and TRBJ2-7, the complete variable domain reads SQTIHQWPATLVQPVGSPLSLECTVEGTSNPNLYWYRQAAGRGLQLLFYSVGIGQISSEVPQNLSASRPQDRQFILSSKKLLLSDSGFYLCAWEPQSGRGKGYEQYFGPGTRLTVT.

Points on this clone: The CDR3 end lies 3 residues beyond the end of the read and is filled in from the germline J gene. The V call is TRBV7-1, the J call TRBJ1-1; D not resolved. TRBV7-1 is marked as an open reading frame, function uncertain. CDR3 length equals 20 residues. This chain's CDR3 is CASSSQIRLAGAYIYNEAFF. CDR3 DNA (partial): TGTGCCAGCAGCTCTCAAATTCGACTAGCGGGAGCCTACATTTACAATGAG.

This clone came up a few times. With the read ending 3 residues before the CDR3 end, the germline J gene is used to fill in that end. The chain carries TRBV6-2 or TRBV6-3 and TRBJ1-2; D possibly corresponds to TRBD1 (6 bases). Per the germline V gene, CDR1 is MNHEY and CDR2 is SVGEGT. CDR3 size: 15 residues. CDR3 bases read: TGTGCCAGCAGTTCCAAGGGGGATATAACAGATACC. As protein: CASSSKGDITDT. Given in full, the CDR3 is CASSSKGDITDTYTF.

This clone has at least ten counts. The read falls 3 residues short of the CDR3 end, and the missing part is taken from the germline J gene. This sequence joins TRBV14 and TRBJ1-2, with D possibly being TRBD1 (5 bases). Per the germline V gene, CDR1 is SGHDN and CDR2 is FVKESK. V lost 1 base and J 7 bases, leaving 10 bases between the germline ends. The CDR3 has 13 amino acids. The CDR3: CASSQVRGGGYTF. The CDR3 bases that were read are TGTGCCAGCAGCCAAGTGAGGGGTGGTGGC. The entire variable domain, with the rest obtained from reference TRBV14 and TRBJ1-2, is as follows: EAGVTQFPSHSVIEKGQTVTLRCDPISGHDNLYWYRRVMGKEIKFLLHFVKESKQDESGMPNNRFLAERTGGTYSTLKVQPAELEDSGVYFCASSQVRGGGYTFGSGTRLTVV.

Ten or more counts support this clone. Sequencing ends 3 residues short of the CDR3 end; the germline J gene provides the rest. V gene TRBV19 combines with J gene TRBJ2-7; unclear D gene. The germline V and J ends were trimmed by 7 bases and 2 bases, with 15 bases remaining between them. This CDR3 has 14 residues. Germline lookup yields CDR1 LNHDA and CDR2 SQIVND (reference sequence). The CDR3: CASKNTAGTYEQYF. The CDR3 DNA, read in part, is TGTGCCAGTAAAAATACGGCAGGTACCTACGAG. The whole variable domain, filled in from reference TRBV19 and TRBJ2-7, reads DGGITQSPKYLFRKEGQNVTLSCEQNLNHDAMYWYRQDPGQGLRLIYYSQIVNDFQKGDIAEGYSVSREKKESFPLTVTSAQKNPTAFYLCASKNTAGTYEQYFGPGTRLTVT.

This clone has ten or more counts. Read data end 3 residues before the CDR3 end; the end is taken from the germline J gene. The chain recombines TRBV6-2 or TRBV6-3 with TRBJ2-2, with a possible D match to TRBD1 (5 bases). This CDR3 comprises 13 residues. The germline V gene encodes CDR1 MNHEY and CDR2 SVGEGT. With 7 bases removed from V and 6 bases from J, the gap between germline ends came to 12 bases. The covered CDR3 bases are TGTGCCAGCATCTCAGGGTACGCCGGGGAG. Protein sequence: CASISGYAGE. The full CDR3 reads CASISGYAGELFF.

In its sample, this clone was seen many times. The DNA is omitted, as the CDR3 cannot be located on it reliably, and the CDR3 follows TCRdb's listing. The chain's CDR3 is CAISSSGQNTEAFF. This sequence joins TRBV10-3 and TRBJ1-1; TRBD1 is the table's D call and was not checked against the DNA. The germline V gene has CDR1 ENHRY and CDR2 SYGVKD. The CDR3 region is 14 residues in length, termini included.

In this sample, this clone turned up a few times. The read gets to within 3 residues of the CDR3 end, and the germline J gene fills in the rest. The V call is TRBV18, the J call TRBJ2-3, with TRBD1 as a possible D gene (7 bases). This CDR3 is 16 amino acids long. Germline CDR1 KGHSH, CDR2 LQKENI. CDR3 bases read: TGTGCCAGCTCACTCTACGAAGGACAGGCGGGGCAGCCG. Protein sequence: CASSLYEGQAGQP. The full CDR3 sequence reads CASSLYEGQAGQPQYF. Using reference TRBV18 and TRBJ2-3 for the parts outside the CDR3, the full variable domain is NAGVMQNPRHLVRRRGQEARLRCSPMKGHSHVYWYRQLPEEGLKFMVYLQKENIIDESGMPKERFSAEFPKEGPSILRIQQVVRGDSAAYFCASSLYEGQAGQPQYFGPGTRLTVL.

This clone was counted at least ten times. The read gets to within 3 residues of the CDR3 end, and the germline J gene fills in the rest. The chain uses TRBV20-1 and TRBJ2-1; TRBD2 agrees at 7 bases. Germline CDR1 DFQATT, CDR2 SNEGSKA (reference sequence). J lost 4 bases, V lost 4 bases, and 4 bases had no gene match. This CDR3 contains 13 residues. CDR3 DNA (partial): TGCAGTGCTATTAGCGGGTCTTACAATGAG. It translates to CSAISGSYNE. The full CDR3 protein is CSAISGSYNEQFF.

At least ten counts were recorded for this clone. The CDR3 end lies 3 residues beyond the end of the read and is filled in from the germline J gene. The chain is built from TRBV6-2 or TRBV6-3 and TRBJ1-6; 7 bases fit TRBD1. The CDR3 extends over 14 amino acids. CDR1 is MNHEY and CDR2 is SVGEGT in the germline V gene. Trimming at V came to 2 bases and at J to 9 bases, leaving 4 bases not matched to a gene. The part of the CDR3 DNA that was read is TGTGCCAGCAGTTACGAGGGGGCAACTTCACCC. Translation gives CASSYEGATSP. In full, the CDR3 is CASSYEGATSPLHF.

This clone was detected a few times. The CDR3 end falls 3 residues outside the read, so it is completed with the germline J gene. The V gene is TRBV20-1, the J gene TRBJ1-4; the match to TRBD1 covers 7 bases. The CDR3 runs to 16 residues. CDR1 is DFQATT, CDR2 SNEGSKA, per germline (reference sequence). The covered CDR3 bases are TGCAGTGCTTCCCAGGGCGGAGGGGGCGCTCATTCACCA. Encoded protein: CSASQGGGGAHSP. The full CDR3 is CSASQGGGGAHSPLFF.

This clone has just a few counts. The read falls 3 residues short of the CDR3 end, and the missing part is taken from the germline J gene. This rearrangement joins TRBV7-3 to TRBJ1-1, with 10 bases identical to TRBD1. Germline CDR1 is SGHTA and CDR2 is FQGTGA. The CDR3 runs 15 residues. J was trimmed by 5 bases and V by 5 bases; bases with no gene match: 8. The CDR3 bases that were read are TGTGCCAGCAGCCCCCAGACAGGGGGCGTGACTGAA. The encoded protein is CASSPQTGGVTE. The CDR3, in full, reads CASSPQTGGVTEAFF.

On this clone itself: Read coverage stops 3 residues before the CDR3 terminus; the germline J gene supplies the remainder. This sequence joins TRBV2 and TRBJ2-7; the D is unclear. V was clipped by 2 bases and J by 6 bases, with 5 bases between them. Per the germline V gene, CDR1 is SNHLY and CDR2 is FYNNEI. This CDR3 has 11 residues. The CDR3 loop is CASSEFLEQYF. CDR3 DNA, as far as it was read: TGTGCCAGCAGTGAATTTCTCGAG.

This clone was recorded many times. With the read ending 3 residues before the CDR3 end, the germline J gene is used to fill in that end. V is TRBV23-1 and J is TRBJ2-2; 12 bases are a match to TRBD2. TRBV23-1 is filed as an ORF, its function uncertain. The CDR3 length is 17 residues. V gave up 5 bases and J gave up 2 bases; unmatched junction bases: 6. The part of the CDR3 DNA that was read is TGCGCCAGCAGTGGGCTAGCGGGAGGGATTAACACCGGGGAG. Its translation: CASSGLAGGINTGE. The entire CDR3 reads CASSGLAGGINTGELFF.

This clone was recorded many times. Other DNA sequences in this specimen translate into the identical CDR3. The CDR3 here is CASSPPVNTEAFF. The DNA read from the CDR3 is TGTGCCAGCTCACCACCCGTTAACACTGAA. V and J are TRBV18 and TRBJ1-1, with D hard to call. Sequencing ends 3 residues short of the CDR3 end; the germline J gene provides the rest. Germline loops: CDR1 KGHSH, CDR2 LQKENI. The CDR3 totals 13 residues. V gave up 0 bases and J gave up 2 bases, with 4 bases separating them. The variable domain in full, with the rest retrieved from reference TRBV18 and TRBJ1-1, is NAGVMQNPRHLVRRRGQEARLRCSPMKGHSHVYWYRQLPEEGLKFMVYLQKENIIDESGMPKERFSAEFPKEGPSILRIQQVVRGDSAAYFCASSPPVNTEAFFGQGTRLTVV.

The sample holds many counts of this clone. The read ends 3 residues before the CDR3 terminus; that terminus is restored from the germline J gene. The chain couples TRBV6-2 or TRBV6-3 to TRBJ1-5; D is unresolved. The CDR3 is 13 amino acids. Germline assignment: CDR1 MNHEY and CDR2 SVGEGT. CDR3 DNA (partial): TGTGCCAGCAGTTACTCCCCGCGGTTCCCC. Translated, it gives CASSYSPRFP. The whole CDR3 sequence is CASSYSPRFPQHF.

The sequenced part of the CDR3 DNA is TGTGCCACGACCCAGGGGACAGCTTATAGCAATCAGCCC. This translates into CATTQGTAYSNQP. The complete CDR3 reads CATTQGTAYSNQPQHF. The chain carries TRBV6-7 and TRBJ1-5; 7 bases fit TRBD1. The read is 3 residues too short to cover the CDR3 end, so that end is filled in from the germline J gene. TRBV6-7 belongs to the ORF category, with a function that is uncertain. CDR3 length: 16 amino acids. With 10 bases clipped from V and 0 bases from J, the junction kept 12 bases outside the gene matches.

This clone was detected ten times or more. The CDR3 end falls 3 residues outside the read, so it is completed with the germline J gene. This rearrangement joins TRBV5-1 to TRBJ2-3; 10 nucleotides align to TRBD1. Germline lookup yields CDR1 SGHRS and CDR2 YFSETQ. The CDR3 is 15 residues long. V gave up 3 bases and J gave up 4 bases; unmatched junction bases: 5. Partial CDR3 DNA: TGCGCCAGCAGCTCGACGGGACAGGGGCCAGATACG. Encoded protein: CASSSTGQGPDT. The CDR3 in full is CASSSTGQGPDTQYF.

The table lists this clone with many counts. The CDR3 is cut off 3 residues early in the read; its end comes from the germline J gene. The chain couples TRBV7-6 to TRBJ2-3, with D possibly TRBD2 on 6 matching bases. Germline assignment: CDR1 SGHVS and CDR2 FNYEAQ. V gave up 4 bases and J gave up 0 bases, with 14 bases separating them. This CDR3 contains 16 residues. The sequenced CDR3 bases are TGTGCCAGCAGCTCCAACCCGGGACTTAGCACAGATACG. Amino acids: CASSSNPGLSTDT. The full CDR3 is CASSSNPGLSTDTQYF.

The sample holds many counts of this clone. Sequencing ends 3 residues short of the CDR3 end; the germline J gene provides the rest. V is TRBV10-3 and J is TRBJ2-7; D is unclear. Looked up from germline, CDR1 is ENHRY and CDR2 is SYGVKD. There are 13 residues in the CDR3. V was clipped by 5 bases and J by 0 bases, with 8 bases between them. The DNA read from the CDR3 is TGTGCCATCAGTCTGACAAGCTCCTACGAG. Amino acid sequence: CAISLTSSYE. The whole CDR3 sequence reads CAISLTSSYEQYF.

This clone was picked up a small number of times. Read coverage stops 3 residues before the CDR3 terminus; the germline J gene supplies the remainder. This chain uses TRBV30 with TRBJ1-1; D remains unclear. The CDR3 covers 11 residues. V lost 5 bases to trimming and J lost 3 bases, with 7 bases between them. CDR1 and CDR2 (germline): GTSNPN, SVGIG (reference sequence). The CDR3 sequence: CAWQEDTEAFF. Incomplete CDR3 DNA: TGTGCCTGGCAGGAGGACACTGAA.

The sample holds many counts of this clone. The sequenced CDR3 bases are TGTGCCAGCACCTTAAGTAGCAACAATGAG. It encodes CASTLSSNNE. The entire CDR3 protein reads CASTLSSNNEQFF. The rearrangement links TRBV6-2 or TRBV6-3 to TRBJ2-1; D is uncertain. Sequencing ends 3 residues short of the CDR3 end; the germline J gene provides the rest. Trimming took 7 bases from V and 5 from J, leaving 12 bases between them. This CDR3 is built from 13 residues. Germline CDR1 is MNHEY and CDR2 is SVGEGT.

This clone has ten or more counts. The read ends 3 residues shy of where the CDR3 ends; the end is completed using the germline J gene. The V call is TRBV2, the J call TRBJ2-1; D uncertain. The CDR3 contains 13 residues. V was shortened by 7 bases and J by 1 base, with 8 bases between the two germline ends. Germline CDR1 and CDR2: SNHLY and FYNNEI. CDR3 DNA (partial): TGTGCCAGCAAGGCGGAATCCTACAATGAG. This codes for CASKAESYNE. The whole CDR3 protein reads CASKAESYNEQFF.

A word on this clone: Read coverage stops 3 residues before the CDR3 terminus; the germline J gene supplies the remainder. The chain employs TRBV19 and TRBJ2-2, with 9 bases identical to TRBD1. Germline V lookup: CDR1 LNHDA, CDR2 SQIVND (reference sequence). V shed 6 bases, J shed 7 bases, and the junction held 9 bases outside the gene matches. The CDR3 contains 15 residues. The CDR3 protein is CASRGQGGLRGELFF. The sequenced part of the CDR3 DNA is TGTGCCAGTAGGGGACAGGGAGGTCTTCGCGGGGAG. The complete variable domain, with remaining parts taken from reference TRBV19 and TRBJ2-2, reads DGGITQSPKYLFRKEGQNVTLSCEQNLNHDAMYWYRQDPGQGLRLIYYSQIVNDFQKGDIAEGYSVSREKKESFPLTVTSAQKNPTAFYLCASRGQGGLRGELFFGEGSRLTVL.

At least ten counts were recorded for this clone. The read comes to an end 3 residues before the CDR3 does, leaving the germline J gene to fill in the end. The genes are TRBV5-1 and TRBJ2-7, with 10 bases aligning to TRBD2. The CDR3 sequence is 16 residues long. V shed 0 bases, J shed 4 bases, and the junction held 7 bases outside the gene matches. Per germline, CDR1 SGHRS and CDR2 YFSETQ. The sequenced CDR3 bases are TGCGCCAGCAGCTTGGCCGCTAGCGGGAGTATATACGAG. Residues: CASSLAASGSIYE. The CDR3 in its entirety is CASSLAASGSIYEQYF.